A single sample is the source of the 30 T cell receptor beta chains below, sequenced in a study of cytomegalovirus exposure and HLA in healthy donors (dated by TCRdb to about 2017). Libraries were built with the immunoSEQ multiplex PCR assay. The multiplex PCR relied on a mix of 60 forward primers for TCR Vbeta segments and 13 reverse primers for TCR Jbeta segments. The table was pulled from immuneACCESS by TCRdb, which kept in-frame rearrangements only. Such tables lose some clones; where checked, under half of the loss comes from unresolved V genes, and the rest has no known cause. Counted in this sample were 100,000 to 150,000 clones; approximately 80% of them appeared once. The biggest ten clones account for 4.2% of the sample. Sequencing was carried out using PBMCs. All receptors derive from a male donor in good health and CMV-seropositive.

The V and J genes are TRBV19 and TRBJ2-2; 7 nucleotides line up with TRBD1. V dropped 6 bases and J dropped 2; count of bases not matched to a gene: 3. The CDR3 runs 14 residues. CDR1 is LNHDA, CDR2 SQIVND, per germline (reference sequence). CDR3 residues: CASRWDRNTGELFF. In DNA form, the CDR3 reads TGTGCCAGTAGATGGGACAGAAACACCGGGGAGCTGTTTTTT.

CDR3 sequence (DNA): TGTGCCAGCAGCCTAGAAGGGGGCACTGAAGCTTTCTTT. This codes for CASSLEGGTEAFF. V gene TRBV7-9 combines with J gene TRBJ1-1, with D possibly TRBD1 on 6 matching bases. The CDR3 totals 13 residues. Trimming left V 5 bases short and J 4 bases short, with 11 bases between. In germline, CDR1 is SEHNR, CDR2 FQNEAQ (reference sequence). The variable domain in full, completed from reference TRBV7-9 and TRBJ1-1, reads DTGVSQNPRHKITKRGQNVTFRCDPISEHNRLYWYRQTLGQGPEFLTYFQNEAQLEKSRLLSDRFSAERPKGSFSTLEIQRTEQGDSAMYLCASSLEGGTEAFFGQGTRLTVV.

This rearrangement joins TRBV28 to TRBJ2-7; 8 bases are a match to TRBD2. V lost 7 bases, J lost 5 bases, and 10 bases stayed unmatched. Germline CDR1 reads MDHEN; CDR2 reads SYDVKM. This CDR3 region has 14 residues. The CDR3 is CASTPGGGLHEQYF. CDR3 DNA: TGTGCCAGCACCCCCGGCGGGGGGTTACACGAGCAGTACTTC.

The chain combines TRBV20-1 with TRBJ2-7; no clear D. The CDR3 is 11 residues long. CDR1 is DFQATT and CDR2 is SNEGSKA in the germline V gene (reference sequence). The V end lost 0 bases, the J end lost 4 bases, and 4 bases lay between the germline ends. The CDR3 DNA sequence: TGCAGTGCTAGAGACGCGTACGAGCAGTACTTC. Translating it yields CSARDAYEQYF.

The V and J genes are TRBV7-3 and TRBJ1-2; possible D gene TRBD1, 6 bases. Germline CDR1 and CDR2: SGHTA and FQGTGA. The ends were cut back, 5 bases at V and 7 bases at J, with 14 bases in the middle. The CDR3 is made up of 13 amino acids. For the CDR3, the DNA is TGTGCCAGCAGCCCATCTACAGGGACTGGCTACACCTTC. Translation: CASSPSTGTGYTF.

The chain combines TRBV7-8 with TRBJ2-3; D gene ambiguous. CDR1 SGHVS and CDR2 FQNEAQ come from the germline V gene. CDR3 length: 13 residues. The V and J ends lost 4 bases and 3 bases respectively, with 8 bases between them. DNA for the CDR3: TGTGCCAGCAGCTCCCTTAATACAGATACGCAGTATTTT. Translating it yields CASSSLNTDTQYF.

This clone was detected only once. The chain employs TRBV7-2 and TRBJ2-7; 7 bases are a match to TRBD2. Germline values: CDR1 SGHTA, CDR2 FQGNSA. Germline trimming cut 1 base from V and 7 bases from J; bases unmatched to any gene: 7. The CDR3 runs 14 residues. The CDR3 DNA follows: TGTGCCAGCAGCTTAGGCGGGAGCCGGGGAGAGCAGTACTTC. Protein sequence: CASSLGGSRGEQYF.

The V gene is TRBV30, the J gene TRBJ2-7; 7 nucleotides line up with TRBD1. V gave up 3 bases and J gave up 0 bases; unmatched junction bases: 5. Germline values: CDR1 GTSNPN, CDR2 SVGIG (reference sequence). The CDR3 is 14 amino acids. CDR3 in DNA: TGTGCCTGGAGAATGACAGGGAACTCCTACGAGCAGTACTTC. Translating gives CAWRMTGNSYEQYF.

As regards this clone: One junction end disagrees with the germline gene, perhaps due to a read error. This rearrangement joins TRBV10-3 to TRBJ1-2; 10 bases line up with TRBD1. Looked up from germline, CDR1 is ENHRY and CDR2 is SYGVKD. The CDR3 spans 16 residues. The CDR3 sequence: CAISQSTGGGGYGYTF. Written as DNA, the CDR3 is TGTGCCATCAGTCAGTCGACAGGGGGCGGGGGCTATGGCTACACCTTC.

CDR3 nucleotides: TGCAGCGTTGATGTTACTAGCGGAACAGATACGCAGTATTTT. It specifies CSVDVTSGTDTQYF. The chain links TRBV29-1 to TRBJ2-3; TRBD2 agrees at 8 bases. The length of the CDR3 is 14 residues. Germline V CDR1 and CDR2: SQVTM, ANQGSEA. V shed 3 bases and J 3 bases; nucleotides not matched to a gene: 5.

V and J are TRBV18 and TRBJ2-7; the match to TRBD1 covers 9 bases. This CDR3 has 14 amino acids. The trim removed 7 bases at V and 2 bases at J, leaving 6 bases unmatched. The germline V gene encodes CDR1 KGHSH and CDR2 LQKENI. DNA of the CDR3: TGTGCCAGCTTCCTCGACAGGGGGGCCTACGAGCAGTACTTC. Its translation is CASFLDRGAYEQYF.

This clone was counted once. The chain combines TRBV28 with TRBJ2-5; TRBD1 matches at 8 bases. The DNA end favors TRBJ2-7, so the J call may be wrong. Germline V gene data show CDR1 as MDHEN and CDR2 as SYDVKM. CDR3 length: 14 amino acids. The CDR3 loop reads CASNRPGQGYEQYF. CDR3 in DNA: TGTGCCAGCAACCGCCCAGGACAGGGATACGAGCAGTACTTC.

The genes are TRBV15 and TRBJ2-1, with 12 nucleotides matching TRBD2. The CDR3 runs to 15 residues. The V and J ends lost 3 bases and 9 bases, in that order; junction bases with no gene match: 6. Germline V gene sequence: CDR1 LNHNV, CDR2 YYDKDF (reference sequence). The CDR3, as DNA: TGTGCCACCAGCAGTCTAGCGGGAGGGGTTGGTGAGCAGTTCTTC. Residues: CATSSLAGGVGEQFF.

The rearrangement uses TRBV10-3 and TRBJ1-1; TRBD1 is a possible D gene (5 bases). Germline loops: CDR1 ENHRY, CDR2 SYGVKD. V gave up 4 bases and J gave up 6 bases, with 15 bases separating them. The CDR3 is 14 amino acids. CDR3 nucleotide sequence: TGTGCCATCAGTGGACTGGACACCGTTTCTGAAGCTTTCTTT. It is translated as CAISGLDTVSEAFF.

The CDR3 protein is CASTSDILKVAFF. The CDR3 DNA reads TGTGCCAGCACCTCGGACATTCTAAAGGTGGCTTTCTTT. The V gene is TRBV6-5, the J gene TRBJ1-1; D is possibly TRBD1 (5 bases). Germline V gene sequence: CDR1 MNHEY, CDR2 SVGAGI. V shed 7 bases and J shed 11 bases, with 20 bases lying between them. The CDR3 spans 13 residues.

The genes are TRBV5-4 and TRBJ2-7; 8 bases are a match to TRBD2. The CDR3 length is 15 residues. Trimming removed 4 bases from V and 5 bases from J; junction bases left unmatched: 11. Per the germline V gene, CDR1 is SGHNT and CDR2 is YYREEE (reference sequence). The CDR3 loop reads CASSPALREAHEQYF. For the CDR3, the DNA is TGTGCCAGCAGCCCGGCCTTGCGGGAGGCCCACGAGCAGTACTTC.

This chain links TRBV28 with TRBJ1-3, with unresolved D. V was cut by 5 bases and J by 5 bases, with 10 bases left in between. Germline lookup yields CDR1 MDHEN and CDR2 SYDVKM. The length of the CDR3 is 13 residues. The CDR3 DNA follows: TGTGCCAGCAGTCGAGCGATCAGAAACACCATATATTTT. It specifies CASSRAIRNTIYF.

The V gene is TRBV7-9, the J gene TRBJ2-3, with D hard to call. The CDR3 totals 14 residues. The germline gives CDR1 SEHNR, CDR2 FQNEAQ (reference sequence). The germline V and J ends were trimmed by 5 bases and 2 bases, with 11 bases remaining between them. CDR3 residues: CASSIDINTDTQYF. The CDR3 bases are TGTGCCAGCAGCATCGACATCAACACAGATACGCAGTATTTT.

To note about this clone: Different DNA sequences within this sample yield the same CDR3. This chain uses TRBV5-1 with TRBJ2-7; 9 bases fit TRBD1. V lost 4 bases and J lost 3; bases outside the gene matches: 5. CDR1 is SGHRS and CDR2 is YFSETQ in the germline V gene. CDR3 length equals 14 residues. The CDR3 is CASSPGTGSYEQYF. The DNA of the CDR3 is TGCGCCAGCAGCCCAGGGACAGGGAGCTACGAGCAGTACTTC.

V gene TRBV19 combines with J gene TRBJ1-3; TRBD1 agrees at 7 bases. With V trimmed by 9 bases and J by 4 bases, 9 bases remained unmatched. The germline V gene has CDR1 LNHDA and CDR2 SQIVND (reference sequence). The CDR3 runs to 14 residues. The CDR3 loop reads CASVPTGRGNTIYF. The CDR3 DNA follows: TGTGCCAGCGTGCCGACAGGGAGGGGAAACACCATATATTTT.

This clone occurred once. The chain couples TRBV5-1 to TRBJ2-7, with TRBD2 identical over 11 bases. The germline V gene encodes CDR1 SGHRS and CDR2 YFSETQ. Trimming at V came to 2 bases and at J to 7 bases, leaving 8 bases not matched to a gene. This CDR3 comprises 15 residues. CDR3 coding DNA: TGCGCCAGCAGCTTCGGACTAGCGGGTATGAGGGAGCAGTACTTC. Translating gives CASSFGLAGMREQYF.

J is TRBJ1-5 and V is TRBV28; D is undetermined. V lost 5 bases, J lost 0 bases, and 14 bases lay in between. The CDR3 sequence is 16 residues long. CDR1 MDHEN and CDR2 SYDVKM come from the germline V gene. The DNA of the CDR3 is TGTGCCAGCAGTGTAGGGAGCCCTTATAGCAATCAGCCCCAGCATTTT. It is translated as CASSVGSPYSNQPQHF.

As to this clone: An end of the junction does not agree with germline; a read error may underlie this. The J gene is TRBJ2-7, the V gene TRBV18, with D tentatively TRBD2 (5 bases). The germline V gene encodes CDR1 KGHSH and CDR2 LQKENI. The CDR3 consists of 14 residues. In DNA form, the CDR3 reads TGTGCCAGCTCACCTGACCCGGGGAGCTACGAGCGGTACTTC. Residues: CASSPDPGSYERYF.

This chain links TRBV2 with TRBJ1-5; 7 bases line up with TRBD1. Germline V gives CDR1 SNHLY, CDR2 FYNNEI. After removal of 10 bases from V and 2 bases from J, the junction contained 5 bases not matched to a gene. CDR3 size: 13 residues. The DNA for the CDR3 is TGTGCCATCCAGGACAGGCGCAATCAGCCCCAGCATTTT. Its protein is CAIQDRRNQPQHF.

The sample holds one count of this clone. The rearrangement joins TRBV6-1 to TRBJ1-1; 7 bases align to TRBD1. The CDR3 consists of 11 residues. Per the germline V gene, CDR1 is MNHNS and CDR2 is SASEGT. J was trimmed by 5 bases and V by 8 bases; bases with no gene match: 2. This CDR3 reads CASFRGTEAFF. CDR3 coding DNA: TGTGCCAGCTTCAGGGGGACTGAAGCTTTCTTT.

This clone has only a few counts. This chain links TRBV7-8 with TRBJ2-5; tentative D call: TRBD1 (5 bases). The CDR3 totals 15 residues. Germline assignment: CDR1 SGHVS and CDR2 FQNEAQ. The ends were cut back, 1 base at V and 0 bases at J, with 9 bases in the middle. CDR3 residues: CASSLVPGNQETQYF. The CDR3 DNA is TGTGCCAGCAGCTTAGTCCCAGGGAACCAAGAGACCCAGTACTTC. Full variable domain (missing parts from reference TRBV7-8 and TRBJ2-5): GAGVSQSPRYKVAKRGQDVALRCDPISGHVSLFWYQQALGQGPEFLTYFQNEAQLDKSGLPSDRFFAERPEGSVSTLKIQRTQQEDSAVYLCASSLVPGNQETQYFGPGTRLLVL.

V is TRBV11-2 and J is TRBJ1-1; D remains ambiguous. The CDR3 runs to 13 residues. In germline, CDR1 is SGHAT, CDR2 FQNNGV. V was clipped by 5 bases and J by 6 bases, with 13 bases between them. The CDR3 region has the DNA TGTGCCAGCAGCCTGTCTAGGCTTTCTGAAGCTTTCTTT. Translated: CASSLSRLSEAFF.

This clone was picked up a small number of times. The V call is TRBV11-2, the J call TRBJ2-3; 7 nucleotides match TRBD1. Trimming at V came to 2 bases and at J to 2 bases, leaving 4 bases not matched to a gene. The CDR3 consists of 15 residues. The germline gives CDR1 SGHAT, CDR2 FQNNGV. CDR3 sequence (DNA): TGTGCCAGCAGCTTAAGGGGGCAGCACACAGATACGCAGTATTTT. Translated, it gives CASSLRGQHTDTQYF.

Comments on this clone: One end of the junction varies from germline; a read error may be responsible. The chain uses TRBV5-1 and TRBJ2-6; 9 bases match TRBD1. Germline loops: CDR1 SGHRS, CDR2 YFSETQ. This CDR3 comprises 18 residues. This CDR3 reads CASSFGGTGSSGANGLTF. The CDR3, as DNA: TGCGCCAGCAGCTTCGGGGGGACAGGGAGCTCTGGGGCCAACGGCCTGACTTTC.

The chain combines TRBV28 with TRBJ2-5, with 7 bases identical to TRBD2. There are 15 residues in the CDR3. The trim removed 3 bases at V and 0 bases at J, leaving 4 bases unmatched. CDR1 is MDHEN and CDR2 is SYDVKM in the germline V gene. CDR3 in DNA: TGTGCCAGCAGTTTGTCAGCGGGGTACCAAGAGACCCAGTACTTC. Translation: CASSLSAGYQETQYF.